These 27 T cell receptor beta chains share one sample of origin, sequenced in a study of T cell changes during pregnancy in multiple sclerosis. The data were produced by immunoSEQ multiplex PCR, yet TCRdb's version contains in-frame clones alone and is incomplete. Of under 55,000 clones listed, approximately 94% are singletons. The sample here was CD4+ T cells from peripheral blood mononuclear cells, taken before pregnancy. The receptors here all came from a female donor with multiple sclerosis, enrolled in a pregnancy study.

This chain links TRBV2 with TRBJ1-2; 9 bases agree with TRBD1. The ends lost 3 bases at V and 6 bases at J; junction bases unmatched: 2. CDR3 length equals 13 residues. The germline gives CDR1 SNHLY, CDR2 FYNNEI. DNA of the CDR3: TGTGCCAGCAGTGAGTACAGGGGGCATGGCTACACCTTC. Its translation is CASSEYRGHGYTF.

This clone was counted only a few times. The chain recombines TRBV7-8 with TRBJ1-4, with 7 bases identical to TRBD1. With 2 bases clipped from V and 4 bases from J, the junction kept 7 bases outside the gene matches. The germline V gene encodes CDR1 SGHVS and CDR2 FQNEAQ. The CDR3 is 16 amino acids. The CDR3 region is CASSLQQGVLNEKLFF. The CDR3 DNA follows: TGTGCCAGCAGCTTACAGCAGGGGGTCCTTAATGAAAAACTGTTTTTT.

V is TRBV2 and J is TRBJ2-3; D is uncertain. Per the germline V gene, CDR1 is SNHLY and CDR2 is FYNNEI. Trimming pared 5 bases from V and 7 bases from J, leaving 19 bases between. CDR3 length: 15 residues. Written as DNA, the CDR3 is TGTGCCAGCAGTCCTGACTCGCAGTTCGGTAATACGCAGTATTTT. Protein: CASSPDSQFGNTQYF.

The genes are TRBV28 and TRBJ1-2, with D possibly being TRBD1 (6 bases). V dropped 5 bases and J dropped 8 bases, with 12 bases sitting between them. Germline-derived CDR1 and CDR2 are MDHEN and SYDVKM. This CDR3 spans 12 amino acids. CDR3: CASSVGHSGYTF. The CDR3 DNA sequence: TGTGCCAGCAGTGTGGGACACTCGGGCTACACCTTC.

The sample holds a few counts of this clone. The chain uses TRBV12-5 and TRBJ2-7; 7 bases match TRBD1. The CDR3 contains 13 residues. Germline trimming cut 5 bases from V and 6 bases from J; bases unmatched to any gene: 7. Germline V gives CDR1 LGHNT, CDR2 FRNRAP. The CDR3: CASGPDRVLEQYF. For the CDR3, the DNA is TGTGCTAGTGGTCCCGACAGGGTTCTCGAGCAGTACTTC.

This clone was seen a single time. This sequence joins TRBV2 and TRBJ2-1; TRBD2 might be the D (6 bases). Germline V gene lookup returns CDR1 SNHLY and CDR2 FYNNEI. Trimming left V 10 bases short and J 6 bases short, with 16 bases between. This CDR3 has 13 amino acids. The CDR3 DNA reads as TGTGCCATCCCCAGCGGGTCTGGCAATGAGCAGTTCTTC. It encodes CAIPSGSGNEQFF.

This sequence joins TRBV29-1 and TRBJ2-1; D gene uncertain. CDR1 and CDR2 from the germline V gene are SQVTM and ANQGSEA. This CDR3 is 12 amino acids long. Trimming left V 4 bases short and J 10 bases short, with 14 bases between. CDR3 loop: CSVGGWRIEQFF. The CDR3, as DNA: TGCAGCGTTGGAGGATGGAGAATAGAGCAGTTCTTC.

The gene calls are TRBV30 and TRBJ1-1; D uncertain. The CDR3 contains 13 residues. Germline V gene sequence: CDR1 GTSNPN, CDR2 SVGIG (reference sequence). Trimming removed 3 bases at V and 5 bases at J, with 13 bases between. The CDR3 loop is CAWRAGSGTEAFF. The CDR3 DNA sequence: TGTGCCTGGAGGGCGGGGTCGGGGACTGAAGCTTTCTTT.

This clone was seen just once. The V call is TRBV28, the J call TRBJ2-7; 9 nucleotides match TRBD2. The V and J ends lost 6 bases and 6 bases, in that order; junction bases with no gene match: 12. This CDR3 contains 15 residues. Per germline, CDR1 MDHEN and CDR2 SYDVKM. For the CDR3, the DNA is TGTGCCAGCAGGACTCGTCGGCGGGAGGGTCGCGAGCAGTACTTC. It specifies CASRTRRREGREQYF.

The chain combines TRBV5-5 with TRBJ2-3, with 7 bases lining up with TRBD1. CDR1 and CDR2 from the germline V gene are SGHKS and YYEKEE (reference sequence). The ends lost 3 bases at V and 0 bases at J; junction bases unmatched: 7. This CDR3 spans 16 amino acids. CDR3: CASSSRTGSSTDTQYF. CDR3 nucleotide sequence: TGTGCCAGCAGCTCTAGGACAGGCTCTAGCACAGATACGCAGTATTTT. Combining the CDR3 with reference TRBV5-5 and TRBJ2-3 gives the whole variable domain DAGVTQSPTHLIKTRGQQVTLRCSPISGHKSVSWYQQVLGQGPQFIFQYYEKEERGRGNFPDRFSARQFPNYSSELNVNALLLGDSALYLCASSSRTGSSTDTQYFGPGTRLTVL.

The chain employs TRBV28 and TRBJ1-5, with D uncertain. The germline CDR1 and CDR2 sequences are MDHEN and SYDVKM. The CDR3 consists of 12 residues. V gave up 5 bases and J gave up 5 bases, with 7 bases separating them. The CDR3 sequence: CASSATHQPQHF. CDR3 nucleotides: TGTGCCAGCAGTGCTACCCATCAGCCCCAGCATTTT.

This rearrangement joins TRBV10-3 to TRBJ2-3; TRBD2 agrees at 10 bases. The CDR3 totals 16 residues. V was pared by 8 bases and J by 2 bases, with 10 bases of the junction left unmatched. Germline CDR1 ENHRY, CDR2 SYGVKD. The CDR3 region is CAIASQLAGLTDTQYF. The DNA for the CDR3 is TGTGCCATCGCAAGCCAACTAGCGGGACTCACAGATACGCAGTATTTT.

V and J are TRBV9 and TRBJ1-4, with a tentative D call TRBD1 (6 bases). In germline, CDR1 is SGDLS, CDR2 YYNGEE. CDR3 length: 16 residues. V was trimmed by 4 bases and J by 4 bases, leaving 17 bases between them. DNA of the CDR3: TGTGCCAGCAGCCCGGCGGGGGGGGCCGGTAATGAAAAACTGTTTTTT. This sequence encodes CASSPAGGAGNEKLFF. The variable domain in full, with the rest retrieved from reference TRBV9 and TRBJ1-4, is DSGVTQTPKHLITATGQRVTLRCSPRSGDLSVYWYQQSLDQGLQFLIQYYNGEERAKGNILERFSAQQFPDLHSELNLSSLELGDSALYFCASSPAGGAGNEKLFFGSGTQLSVL.

For this clone: Other DNA sequences of this sample code for an identical CDR3. V is TRBV28 and J is TRBJ1-2; D perhaps matches TRBD1 (5 bases). The CDR3 covers 12 residues. Trimming shortened V by 7 bases and J by 3 bases, and 9 bases separated the two germline ends. In germline, CDR1 is MDHEN, CDR2 SYDVKM. The chain's CDR3 is CASKQGHYGYTF. CDR3 nucleotide sequence: TGTGCCAGCAAGCAGGGCCACTATGGCTACACCTTC.

The gene calls are TRBV9 and TRBJ2-2; possible D gene TRBD1, 7 bases. Deletions cut 4 bases from V and 1 base from J, with 17 bases between. Germline V gives CDR1 SGDLS, CDR2 YYNGEE. This CDR3 spans 17 amino acids. CDR3: CASSLRGRDKNTGELFF. The DNA of the CDR3 is TGTGCCAGCAGCCTAAGGGGGCGGGACAAGAACACCGGGGAGCTGTTTTTT.

CDR3 in DNA: TGTGCCAGCAGCTTAGAGGGGACAGGGGTTAGGGTAAGCTACACCTTC. Residues: CASSLEGTGVRVSYTF. The V gene is TRBV7-2, the J gene TRBJ1-2; the match to TRBD1 covers 10 bases. CDR1 and CDR2 from the germline V gene are SGHTA and FQGNSA. The CDR3 is 16 residues long. V was pared by 1 base and J by 9 bases, with 11 bases of the junction left unmatched.

CDR3 nucleotides: TGTGCCAGCAGCTCCCGGGCCGACAGCTCCTACAATGAGCAGTTCTTC. Translating it yields CASSSRADSSYNEQFF. V gene TRBV7-9 combines with J gene TRBJ2-1; tentative D call: TRBD1 (5 bases). This CDR3 is built from 16 residues. The germline V and J ends were trimmed by 4 bases and 0 bases, with 13 bases remaining between them. The germline CDR1 and CDR2 sequences are SEHNR and FQNEAQ (reference sequence).

The rearrangement links TRBV9 to TRBJ2-3; 7 bases match TRBD2. CDR3 length: 14 amino acids. With V trimmed by 4 bases and J by 0 bases, 2 bases remained unmatched. Germline CDR1 SGDLS, CDR2 YYNGEE. The CDR3 here is CASSWTRSTDTQYF. CDR3 DNA: TGTGCCAGCAGCTGGACTAGAAGCACAGATACGCAGTATTTT.

This clone was seen a single time. The gene calls are TRBV5-1 and TRBJ2-2, with 10 bases lining up with TRBD1. V lost 3 bases to trimming and J lost 3 bases; unmatched junction nucleotides: 14. Looked up from germline, CDR1 is SGHRS and CDR2 is YFSETQ. This CDR3 has 19 residues. The CDR3, as DNA: TGCGCCAGCAGCTCCTCCCGAGACAGGGGGCGCGGGGACACCGGGGAGCTGTTTTTT. Translation gives CASSSSRDRGRGDTGELFF.

The rearrangement uses TRBV19 and TRBJ2-1; no reliable D call. This CDR3 comprises 15 residues. Germline V lookup: CDR1 LNHDA, CDR2 SQIVND (reference sequence). Trimming stripped 5 bases from V and 3 bases from J, with 14 bases between. CDR3 amino acids: CASSPVRVGYNEQFF. DNA for the CDR3: TGTGCCAGTAGTCCAGTCCGGGTGGGCTACAATGAGCAGTTCTTC.

This clone was found once. The chain has TRBV10-3 and TRBJ2-5, with a weak D call TRBD2 (7 bases). Germline values: CDR1 ENHRY, CDR2 SYGVKD. The CDR3 spans 13 residues. V was trimmed by 8 bases and J by 2 bases, leaving 12 bases between them. This chain's CDR3 is CAIGGGHQETQYF. DNA of the CDR3: TGTGCCATCGGGGGGGGGCATCAAGAGACCCAGTACTTC.

The chain is built from TRBV7-2 and TRBJ2-5; 8 bases agree with TRBD1. V lost 4 bases to trimming and J lost 4 bases; unmatched junction nucleotides: 5. CDR1 and CDR2 from the germline V gene are SGHTA and FQGNSA. The CDR3 has 14 residues. The CDR3 sequence: CASSSSGQGETQYF. DNA for the CDR3: TGTGCCAGCAGCTCCTCCGGACAGGGAGAGACCCAGTACTTC.

The rearrangement uses TRBV4-1 and TRBJ2-5; a weak D match, TRBD1 (5 bases). The CDR3 length is 17 residues. Germline values: CDR1 MGHRA, CDR2 YSYEKL. V was shortened by 1 base and J by 4 bases, with 19 bases between the two germline ends. DNA of the CDR3: TGCGCCAGCAGCCAAGGCCGTTCGGCAGGGAAGTCAGAGACCCAGTACTTC. It is translated as CASSQGRSAGKSETQYF.

V gene TRBV30 combines with J gene TRBJ2-7; 8 nucleotides match TRBD2. Trimming at V came to 7 bases and at J to 0 bases, leaving 14 bases not matched to a gene. The V gene's germline CDR1 is GTSNPN and CDR2 SVGIG (reference sequence). CDR3 length: 16 amino acids. CDR3 in DNA: TGTGCCTCCCAGAAGCCTTTAGCGGGAAGCTCCTACGAGCAGTACTTC. Translation gives CASQKPLAGSSYEQYF.

The chain combines TRBV11-3 with TRBJ2-3, with 7 bases aligning to TRBD2. Losses at the gene ends were 2 bases for V and 1 base for J; bases not matched to a gene: 6. The CDR3 has 16 amino acids. Germline V lookup: CDR1 SGHNT, CDR2 YENEEA. The CDR3: CASSLSGTLGTDTQYF. The CDR3 coding sequence is TGTGCCAGCAGCTTAAGCGGGACGCTCGGCACAGATACGCAGTATTTT.

The chain carries TRBV6-5 and TRBJ2-5; 8 positions match TRBD2. Unmatched junction bases numbered 8, after V lost 6 bases and J lost 5 bases. CDR3 length: 14 amino acids. The germline gives CDR1 MNHEY, CDR2 SVGAGI. CDR3 DNA sequence: TGTGCCAGCAGCTTTGGCGGGAGGTCGGAGACCCAGTACTTC. As protein: CASSFGGRSETQYF.

This clone was counted a single time. The rearrangement uses TRBV15 and TRBJ1-5; TRBD1 agrees at 9 bases. Germline CDR1 reads LNHNV; CDR2 reads YYDKDF (reference sequence). After removal of 2 bases from V and 6 bases from J, the junction contained 5 bases not matched to a gene. The CDR3 is 15 amino acids. This chain's CDR3 is CATSRRQGDGQPQHF. The CDR3 DNA reads TGTGCCACCAGCAGAAGACAGGGGGACGGTCAGCCCCAGCATTTT.